Shown below are 30 T cell receptor beta chains from a single sample sequenced in a study of OX40 agonist ivuxolimab in advanced cancers. Only in-frame clones appear in the TCRdb table, and some are missing; sequencing was by immunoSEQ multiplex PCR. The data contain 50,000 to 65,000 clones, roughly four fifths of them singletons. The input for sequencing was CD4+ or CD8+ T cells sorted from blood, taken in a trial of the OX40 agonist ivuxolimab. Receptors originate from an adult with an advanced solid tumor such as melanoma, head and neck, liver or kidney cancer.

The V gene is TRBV7-8, the J gene TRBJ1-1; no clear D. Germline CDR1 and CDR2: SGHVS and FQNEAQ. The CDR3 spans 13 residues. Trimming left V 1 base short and J 0 bases short, with 3 bases between. This chain's CDR3 is CASSLGMNTEAFF. The CDR3 nucleotides are TGTGCCAGCAGCTTAGGGATGAACACTGAAGCTTTCTTT. Looking up the rest from reference TRBV7-8 and TRBJ1-1 gives the full variable domain: GAGVSQSPRYKVAKRGQDVALRCDPISGHVSLFWYQQALGQGPEFLTYFQNEAQLDKSGLPSDRFFAERPEGSVSTLKIQRTQQEDSAVYLCASSLGMNTEAFFGQGTRLTVV.

V gene TRBV5-4 combines with J gene TRBJ1-1, with 7 bases fitting TRBD1. The V gene's germline CDR1 is SGHNT and CDR2 YYREEE (reference sequence). The V gene end was trimmed by 3 bases and the J gene end by 4 bases; junction bases not matched to a gene: 3. This CDR3 is 13 amino acids long. The CDR3 DNA sequence: TGTGCCAGCAGCTCACAGGGGTTCACTGAAGCTTTCTTT. Translating it yields CASSSQGFTEAFF.

This clone was found a few times. The chain uses TRBV4-2 and TRBJ2-3, with D perhaps matching TRBD1 (6 bases). The V gene's germline CDR1 is LGHNA and CDR2 YNFKEQ. V was trimmed by 0 bases and J by 7 bases, leaving 14 bases between them. There are 15 residues in the CDR3. The chain's CDR3 is CASSQDMGQEYTQYF. The CDR3 coding sequence is TGTGCCAGCAGCCAAGATATGGGACAAGAGTATACGCAGTATTTT.

V gene TRBV5-1 combines with J gene TRBJ2-5; D is unclear. Trimming took off 0 bases at V and 0 bases at J, with 6 bases between the two ends. Germline lookup yields CDR1 SGHRS and CDR2 YFSETQ. The CDR3 is 14 amino acids. The CDR3 nucleotides read TGCGCCAGCAGCTTGGGAACAGACCAAGAGACCCAGTACTTC. Protein sequence: CASSLGTDQETQYF.

The J gene is TRBJ1-1, the V gene TRBV5-1, with D uncertain. Trimming left V 4 bases short and J 0 bases short, with 10 bases between. Germline assignment: CDR1 SGHRS and CDR2 YFSETQ. CDR3 size: 14 residues. The CDR3 nucleotides read TGCGCCAGCAGCCTTGACACCCTGAACACTGAAGCTTTCTTT. As protein: CASSLDTLNTEAFF.

The sample holds one count of this clone. The chain couples TRBV19 to TRBJ1-6; D possibly corresponds to TRBD1 (5 bases). This CDR3 is built from 14 residues. Trimming removed 6 bases at V and 6 bases at J, with 12 bases between. Germline CDR1 LNHDA, CDR2 SQIVND (reference sequence). The CDR3 bases are TGTGCCAGTAGCCTACGGGGCTCTAATTCACCCCTCCACTTT. Its translation is CASSLRGSNSPLHF. Complete variable domain (other parts from reference TRBV19 and TRBJ1-6): DGGITQSPKYLFRKEGQNVTLSCEQNLNHDAMYWYRQDPGQGLRLIYYSQIVNDFQKGDIAEGYSVSREKKESFPLTVTSAQKNPTAFYLCASSLRGSNSPLHFGNGTRLTVT.

This chain links TRBV7-6 with TRBJ2-7, with D perhaps matching TRBD2 (7 bases). This CDR3 contains 14 residues. From germline, CDR1 is SGHVS and CDR2 FNYEAQ. V dropped 5 bases and J dropped 6 bases, with 17 bases sitting between them. CDR3 region: CASSIGIGGGEQYF. In DNA form, the CDR3 reads TGTGCCAGCAGCATAGGAATAGGGGGGGGCGAGCAGTACTTC.

J is TRBJ2-1 and V is TRBV29-1; D perhaps matches TRBD1 (6 bases). Germline V lookup: CDR1 SQVTM, CDR2 ANQGSEA. Trimming took 4 bases from V and 10 from J, leaving 17 bases between them. The CDR3 has 13 amino acids. The CDR3 here is CSVGGPGQLEQFF. CDR3 sequence (DNA): TGCAGCGTTGGGGGGCCCGGACAGTTAGAGCAGTTCTTC.

This clone was picked up one time. The chain recombines TRBV2 with TRBJ2-3; 12 bases are shared with TRBD2. Germline V CDR1 and CDR2: SNHLY, FYNNEI. Trimming took 7 bases from V and 2 from J; bases not matched to a gene: 16. This CDR3 is 19 amino acids long. The CDR3 DNA reads TGTGCCAGCAAAGTCTTCCTAGCGGGGGGGACCAGAATCACAGATACGCAGTATTTT. This translates into CASKVFLAGGTRITDTQYF.

The chain has TRBV5-6 and TRBJ2-1; 9 nucleotides match TRBD2. The CDR3 runs 14 residues. V trimming: 6 bases; J trimming: 5 bases; junction bases outside the gene matches: 6. Germline V gene data show CDR1 as SGHDT and CDR2 as YYEEEE. The CDR3 DNA is TGTGCCAGCACCTGGCGGGGGGGTCACAATGAGCAGTTCTTC. It is translated as CASTWRGGHNEQFF.

By share of the sample, this clone is medium-sized. The V and J genes are TRBV5-6 and TRBJ1-1, with D hard to call. V was clipped by 5 bases and J by 8 bases, with 10 bases between them. Germline V CDR1 and CDR2: SGHDT, YYEEEE. This CDR3 is built from 11 residues. The CDR3 region is CASSSRREAFF. The CDR3 coding sequence is TGTGCCAGCAGTTCCAGAAGGGAAGCTTTCTTT.

V gene TRBV7-9 combines with J gene TRBJ2-2; 7 bases match TRBD1. V was clipped by 5 bases and J by 5 bases; unmatched bases: 5. The germline CDR1 and CDR2 sequences are SEHNR and FQNEAQ (reference sequence). The CDR3 covers 14 residues. CDR3 DNA sequence: TGTGCCAGCAGCAACCCGACAGGGACCGGGGAGCTGTTTTTT. Translated: CASSNPTGTGELFF.

The CDR3 DNA is TGTGCCAGCAGCTTGGGGAATGGCGGCTACACCTTC. Translated, it gives CASSLGNGGYTF. The chain combines TRBV7-9 with TRBJ1-2; D gene unclear. Trimming stripped 3 bases from V and 8 bases from J, with 10 bases between. CDR1 is SEHNR and CDR2 is FQNEAQ in the germline V gene (reference sequence). The CDR3 covers 12 residues.

This clone has a handful of counts. This chain connects TRBV6-5 to TRBJ1-1; tentatively, D is TRBD1 (5 bases). CDR1 is MNHEY, CDR2 SVGAGI, per germline. Trimming cost V 6 bases and J 2 bases, with 13 bases left between them. The CDR3 spans 14 residues. The CDR3 nucleotides are TGTGCCAGCAGATCCCTACAGGCAAACACTGAAGCTTTCTTT. It is translated as CASRSLQANTEAFF.

This chain connects TRBV6-5 to TRBJ2-5; D not resolved. The CDR3 is made up of 13 amino acids. V was pared by 0 bases and J by 1 base, with 3 bases between. Germline values: CDR1 MNHEY, CDR2 SVGAGI. CDR3 protein: CASSYSSQETQYF. CDR3 coding DNA: TGTGCCAGCAGTTACTCGAGCCAAGAGACCCAGTACTTC.

A single count supports this clone. V is TRBV6-1 and J is TRBJ1-6; D may be TRBD1 (5 bases). The germline gives CDR1 MNHNS, CDR2 SASEGT. This CDR3 is built from 15 residues. Trimming shortened V by 2 bases and J by 2 bases, and 7 bases separated the two germline ends. The chain's CDR3 is CASSEQGTYNSPLHF. CDR3 DNA sequence: TGTGCCAGCAGTGAACAGGGAACCTATAATTCACCCCTCCACTTT.

The CDR3 spells CASNNRVFGNTIYF. In nucleotides, the CDR3 is TGCGCCAGCAATAACAGGGTTTTTGGAAACACCATATATTTT. The chain employs TRBV10-1 and TRBJ1-3; a possible D gene is TRBD1 (6 bases). Germline V CDR1 and CDR2: WNHNN, SYGVQD (reference sequence). This CDR3 is built from 14 residues. V lost 7 bases, J lost 3 bases, and 13 bases lay in between.

Details on this clone: Other DNA sequences within the sample encode an identical CDR3. V is TRBV5-6 and J is TRBJ1-2; D is undetermined. The germline V and J ends were trimmed by 1 base and 7 bases, with 8 bases remaining between them. The germline gives CDR1 SGHDT, CDR2 YYEEEE. The CDR3 covers 12 residues. The DNA for the CDR3 is TGTGCCAGCAGCTTGCTGGGTACTGGCTACACCTTC. This gives the protein CASSLLGTGYTF.

This clone was detected only once. The chain recombines TRBV7-2 with TRBJ1-2; no clear D gene. CDR3 length: 14 residues. Germline CDR1 reads SGHTA; CDR2 reads FQGNSA. Trimming shortened V by 1 base and J by 1 base, and 7 bases separated the two germline ends. CDR3 sequence reads: CASSLDSVNYGYTF. The DNA for the CDR3 is TGTGCCAGCAGCTTAGACAGTGTTAACTATGGCTACACCTTC.

This rearrangement joins TRBV11-3 to TRBJ2-7, with 9 bases lining up with TRBD1. With V trimmed by 5 bases and J by 1 base, 6 bases remained unmatched. The CDR3 has 15 amino acids. Germline-derived CDR1 and CDR2 are SGHNT and YENEEA. The CDR3 loop reads CASSVSGTGSYEQYF. In DNA, the CDR3 is TGTGCCAGCAGCGTTTCCGGGACAGGGTCCTACGAGCAGTACTTC.

The rearrangement uses TRBV5-4 and TRBJ2-3, with D unclear. The V end lost 2 bases, the J end lost 5 bases, and 12 bases lay between the germline ends. Germline CDR1 and CDR2: SGHNT and YYREEE (reference sequence). The length of the CDR3 is 14 residues. In DNA, the CDR3 is TGTGCCAGCAGCTTCCTTGGAATGAGAGATACGCAGTATTTT. Translating it yields CASSFLGMRDTQYF.

This sequence joins TRBV30 and TRBJ2-7; tentatively, D is TRBD1 or TRBD2 (5 bases each). Germline V gene data show CDR1 as GTSNPN and CDR2 as SVGIG (reference sequence). V lost 4 bases, J lost 1 base, and 14 bases lay in between. This CDR3 has 14 amino acids. This chain's CDR3 is CAWMWGSLSYEQYF. As DNA, the CDR3 is TGTGCCTGGATGTGGGGGTCCTTGTCCTACGAGCAGTACTTC.

This sequence joins TRBV6-5 and TRBJ1-1; no clear D. CDR3 length: 14 residues. The germline V gene encodes CDR1 MNHEY and CDR2 SVGAGI. V was shortened by 2 bases and J by 3 bases, with 10 bases between the two germline ends. The CDR3 nucleotides read TGTGCCAGCAGTTACAGGCGGGCTGACACTGAAGCTTTCTTT. Its protein is CASSYRRADTEAFF.

The chain joins TRBV2 to TRBJ2-2, with D tentatively TRBD2 (7 bases). The CDR3 has 15 amino acids. Germline-derived CDR1 and CDR2 are SNHLY and FYNNEI. Trimming left V 8 bases short and J 4 bases short, with 17 bases between. Here the CDR3 DNA reads TGTGCCAGCGCCAAGGGGGACTATTTCACCGGGGAGCTGTTTTTT. Translated: CASAKGDYFTGELFF.

This clone showed up just once. In DNA form, the CDR3 reads TGTGCCTGGAACAGGCAAAACTATGAAAAACTGTTTTTT. It is translated as CAWNRQNYEKLFF. The J gene is TRBJ1-4, the V gene TRBV30; the D gene is possibly TRBD1 (5 bases). The ends were cut back, 4 bases at V and 6 bases at J, with 12 bases in the middle. This CDR3 has 13 amino acids. Germline loops: CDR1 GTSNPN, CDR2 SVGIG (reference sequence).

V is TRBV9 and J is TRBJ2-1, with D possibly matching TRBD2 (7 bases). Germline lookup yields CDR1 SGDLS and CDR2 YYNGEE. The germline V and J ends were trimmed by 6 bases and 4 bases, with 17 bases remaining between them. The CDR3 is made up of 15 amino acids. The CDR3 DNA follows: TGTGCCAGCACCACCGGGCGGGGGCTTTACAATGAGCAGTTCTTC. Translated: CASTTGRGLYNEQFF.

This chain connects TRBV12-5 to TRBJ2-7; 7 nucleotides agree with TRBD1. Germline V gene sequence: CDR1 LGHNT, CDR2 FRNRAP. V shed 1 base and J 4 bases; nucleotides not matched to a gene: 10. The CDR3 extends over 16 amino acids. The CDR3 nucleotides read TGTGCTAGTGGTTTGGATGGCTGGGACAGATCTTACGAGCAGTACTTC. Amino acid sequence: CASGLDGWDRSYEQYF.

This clone was recorded at least ten times. V usage is TRBV5-1 and J usage is TRBJ1-6, with TRBD1 as a possible D gene (5 bases). Trimming stripped 1 base from V and 9 bases from J, with 17 bases between. The CDR3 loop spans 16 amino acids. Germline V gene data show CDR1 as SGHRS and CDR2 as YFSETQ. CDR3 protein: CASSLWPRARGSPLHF. CDR3 coding DNA: TGCGCCAGCAGCTTGTGGCCCAGGGCCAGAGGTTCACCCCTCCACTTT.

V gene TRBV9 combines with J gene TRBJ2-1; perhaps TRBD1 as D (5 bases). V was clipped by 0 bases and J by 6 bases, with 13 bases between them. The CDR3 length is 15 residues. The germline V gene encodes CDR1 SGDLS and CDR2 YYNGEE. CDR3 protein: CASSVEAGQGNEQFF. Written as DNA, the CDR3 is TGTGCCAGCAGCGTAGAGGCAGGCCAGGGCAATGAGCAGTTCTTC.

The sample holds a few counts of this clone. The chain combines TRBV20-1 with TRBJ1-1; D is ambiguous. This CDR3 spans 11 amino acids. Germline values: CDR1 DFQATT, CDR2 SNEGSKA (reference sequence). The V end was cut by 2 bases, the J end by 11 bases, with 12 bases between. The CDR3, as DNA: TGCAGTGCTAGATTGGACCGCCGGGCTTTCTTT. This codes for CSARLDRRAFF.